One and the same sample provided the 22 T cell receptor beta chains below, sequenced in a study of shared clonotypes between healthy human individuals. TCRdb keeps only in-frame clones here, not all; method: immunoSEQ multiplex PCR. The repertoire holds over 2 million clones, with 95% as singletons. Sequenced material: naive CD4+ T cells sorted from blood. The sample's subset: CD45RA+ positively selected. These TCRs come from a man aged 18 to 30 in good health.

This clone appeared a few times. V and J are TRBV28 and TRBJ1-6; TRBD1 matches at 8 bases. Trimming took 6 bases from V and 5 from J; bases not matched to a gene: 9. Germline lookup yields CDR1 MDHEN and CDR2 SYDVKM. CDR3 length equals 16 residues. CDR3 nucleotide sequence: TGTGCCAGCAGCAATGCGGACAGGGTGGATAATTCACCCCTCCACTTT. This encodes CASSNADRVDNSPLHF.

V and J are TRBV29-1 and TRBJ2-2; 7 nucleotides line up with TRBD1. There are 14 residues in the CDR3. V shed 6 bases, J shed 2 bases, and the junction held 6 bases outside the gene matches. Germline V lookup: CDR1 SQVTM, CDR2 ANQGSEA. The DNA of the CDR3 is TGCAGCGTCCTGACAGGGTTTAACACCGGGGAGCTGTTTTTT. This translates into CSVLTGFNTGELFF.

The gene calls are TRBV5-4 and TRBJ2-3; 13 positions match TRBD2. The CDR3 runs 15 residues. V lost 3 bases and J lost 5; bases outside the gene matches: 3. The germline CDR1 and CDR2 sequences are SGHNT and YYREEE (reference sequence). The CDR3 DNA is TGTGCCAGCAGCTCACTAGCGGGAGGGGGAGATACGCAGTATTTT. Protein product: CASSSLAGGGDTQYF.

The CDR3 DNA is TGTGCCAGCAGCCATACAGGGGGGTCCAGGTATGGCTACACCTTC. Translating gives CASSHTGGSRYGYTF. J is TRBJ1-2 and V is TRBV4-2, with 8 bases fitting TRBD1. This CDR3 has 15 amino acids. V lost 3 bases and J lost 5; bases outside the gene matches: 8. CDR1 is LGHNA, CDR2 YNFKEQ, per germline.

There are a few counts of this clone. This chain connects TRBV6-5 to TRBJ1-5; TRBD1 agrees at 7 bases. Trimming took 8 bases from V and 7 from J; bases not matched to a gene: 8. From germline, CDR1 is MNHEY and CDR2 SVGAGI. The CDR3 spans 13 residues. The CDR3 bases are TGTGCCAGCTCAAACAGGGGAGAACAGCCCCAGCATTTT. This translates into CASSNRGEQPQHF.

The gene calls are TRBV6-6 and TRBJ2-7, with 9 bases matching TRBD2. V shed 2 bases, J shed 1 base, and the junction held 3 bases outside the gene matches. This CDR3 spans 15 amino acids. Germline V lookup: CDR1 MNHNY, CDR2 SVGAGI (reference sequence). CDR3 sequence: CASSYASGDSYEQYF. The CDR3 DNA follows: TGTGCCAGCAGTTACGCTAGCGGGGATTCCTACGAGCAGTACTTC.

As to this clone: The identical CDR3 is also encoded by other nucleotide sequences in the sample. The chain joins TRBV28 to TRBJ2-7; TRBD2 matches at 14 bases. The trim removed 3 bases at V and 3 bases at J, leaving 1 base unmatched. The CDR3 spans 15 residues. Germline CDR1 MDHEN, CDR2 SYDVKM. This chain's CDR3 is CASSLGLAGVYEQYF. DNA of the CDR3: TGTGCCAGCAGTTTGGGACTAGCGGGGGTCTACGAGCAGTACTTC.

The chain employs TRBV5-1 and TRBJ2-7; 9 bases map to TRBD1. The CDR3 runs 16 residues. Per germline, CDR1 SGHRS and CDR2 YFSETQ. The junction had 14 bases not matched to a gene; V was cut back by 4 bases and J by 6 bases. Here the CDR3 reads CASSHVPGQGKGEQYF. CDR3 in DNA: TGCGCCAGCAGCCACGTGCCGGGACAGGGAAAGGGCGAGCAGTACTTC.

The rearrangement links TRBV5-8 to TRBJ1-5, with TRBD1 matching 10 bases. J lost 0 bases, V lost 2 bases, and 5 bases had no gene match. Per the germline V gene, CDR1 is SGHTS and CDR2 is YDEGEE. The CDR3 is made up of 17 amino acids. CDR3 sequence (DNA): TGTGCCAGCAGCTTTAAGACAGGGGGCTCTAGCAATCAGCCCCAGCATTTT. Its translation: CASSFKTGGSSNQPQHF.

This chain uses TRBV5-5 with TRBJ1-5; a possible D gene is TRBD1 (5 bases). V gave up 3 bases and J gave up 6 bases, with 13 bases separating them. The CDR3 spans 14 residues. Germline CDR1 is SGHKS and CDR2 is YYEKEE (reference sequence). The CDR3 DNA sequence: TGTGCCAGCAGCTCCCAGGGTGTCGGTCAGCCCCAGCATTTT. It yields the protein CASSSQGVGQPQHF.

This chain links TRBV2 with TRBJ2-3, with 13 bases fitting TRBD2. Germline V gene data show CDR1 as SNHLY and CDR2 as FYNNEI. The CDR3 is 15 amino acids. V gave up 10 bases and J gave up 2 bases; unmatched junction bases: 6. In DNA, the CDR3 is TGTGCCACCCAGGGACTAGCGGGGCCCACAGATACGCAGTATTTT. Residues: CATQGLAGPTDTQYF. The whole variable domain, filled in from reference TRBV2 and TRBJ2-3, reads EPEVTQTPSHQVTQMGQEVILRCVPISNHLYFYWYRQILGQKVEFLVSFYNNEISEKSEIFDDQFSVERPDGSNFTLKIRSTKLEDSAMYFCATQGLAGPTDTQYFGPGTRLTVL.

The gene calls are TRBV29-1 and TRBJ2-5; 10 nucleotides agree with TRBD1. The CDR3 sequence is 15 residues long. The J segment lost 1 base and the V segment lost 5 bases, leaving 7 bases of the junction unmatched. Germline V gene lookup returns CDR1 SQVTM and CDR2 ANQGSEA. In nucleotides, the CDR3 is TGCAGCGTTAAGGGGGACAGGGGTCCCCAAGAGACCCAGTACTTC. It is translated as CSVKGDRGPQETQYF.

The CDR3 coding sequence is TGTGCCAGCAGTTACGAACATCGCAATCAGCCCCAGCATTTT. It encodes CASSYEHRNQPQHF. This chain uses TRBV6-6 with TRBJ1-5; D remains ambiguous. Trimming left V 2 bases short and J 2 bases short, with 7 bases between. Germline lookup yields CDR1 MNHNY and CDR2 SVGAGI (reference sequence). The CDR3 length is 14 residues.

The chain uses TRBV2 and TRBJ2-6; D possibly matches TRBD1 or TRBD2 (5 bases each). V was trimmed by 4 bases and J by 0 bases, leaving 10 bases between them. This CDR3 contains 16 residues. Germline V gene sequence: CDR1 SNHLY, CDR2 FYNNEI. CDR3 residues: CASSGGPISGANVLTF. CDR3 sequence (DNA): TGTGCCAGCAGTGGGGGACCGATCTCTGGGGCCAACGTCCTGACTTTC.

The genes are TRBV4-3 and TRBJ2-5, with 8 bases aligning to TRBD1. CDR3 length equals 16 residues. Trimming took 0 bases from V and 2 from J; bases not matched to a gene: 5. The germline V gene has CDR1 LGHNA and CDR2 YSLEER. CDR3 loop: CASSQEGNRGQETQYF. DNA of the CDR3: TGCGCCAGCAGCCAAGAAGGTAACAGGGGGCAAGAGACCCAGTACTTC.

At least ten counts were recorded for this clone. The V call is TRBV6-6, the J call TRBJ2-1, with TRBD2 identical over 7 bases. The J segment lost 10 bases and the V segment lost 4 bases, leaving 7 bases of the junction unmatched. Germline CDR1 and CDR2: MNHNY and SVGAGI (reference sequence). The CDR3 is made up of 13 amino acids. CDR3 coding DNA: TGTGCCAGCAGTTCCCTTAGCGGGCAGGAGCAGTTCTTC. Translation: CASSSLSGQEQFF.

The V gene is TRBV6-5, the J gene TRBJ1-1; perhaps TRBD1 as D (5 bases). Trimming took off 0 bases at V and 7 bases at J, with 12 bases between the two ends. This CDR3 region has 14 residues. Per the germline V gene, CDR1 is MNHEY and CDR2 is SVGAGI. CDR3 DNA: TGTGCCAGCAGTTACTCGTGGGGGGGTGATGAAGCTTTCTTT. Encoded protein: CASSYSWGGDEAFF.

The chain joins TRBV7-8 to TRBJ2-7; 13 bases fit TRBD2. CDR3 length equals 19 residues. CDR1 SGHVS and CDR2 FQNEAQ come from the germline V gene. Unmatched junction bases numbered 21, after V lost 6 bases and J lost 7 bases. The CDR3 nucleotides read TGTGCCAGCAGTCAAAGGACTAGCGGGGGAAAACCCTCCTATCGGGAGCAGTACTTC. Translating gives CASSQRTSGGKPSYREQYF.

This rearrangement joins TRBV30 to TRBJ1-5; D gene uncertain. V was pared by 4 bases and J by 0 bases, with 7 bases between. Germline CDR1 reads GTSNPN; CDR2 reads SVGIG (reference sequence). The CDR3 loop spans 13 amino acids. The CDR3 protein is CAWKGPSNQPQHF. The DNA of the CDR3 is TGTGCCTGGAAAGGACCTAGCAATCAGCCCCAGCATTTT.

CDR3 sequence: CAIKGTAEANTGELFF. In DNA form, the CDR3 reads TGTGCCATCAAAGGGACGGCCGAGGCGAACACCGGGGAGCTGTTTTTT. V and J are TRBV10-3 and TRBJ2-2; D is perhaps TRBD1 or TRBD2 (5 bases each). V lost 7 bases, J lost 0 bases, and 15 bases lay in between. The germline CDR1 and CDR2 sequences are ENHRY and SYGVKD. This CDR3 comprises 16 residues.

This chain uses TRBV2 with TRBJ2-5, with TRBD2 identical over 9 bases. Germline-derived CDR1 and CDR2 are SNHLY and FYNNEI. The CDR3 spans 14 residues. Trimming took 5 bases from V and 4 from J; bases not matched to a gene: 5. The CDR3 coding sequence is TGTGCCAGCAGTTCTAGCGGGGTTCCAGAGACCCAGTACTTC. It specifies CASSSSGVPETQYF.

The J gene is TRBJ1-3, the V gene TRBV5-1, with 11 bases that match TRBD1. The J segment lost 8 bases and the V segment lost 6 bases, leaving 10 bases of the junction unmatched. Germline CDR1 is SGHRS and CDR2 is YFSETQ. CDR3 length: 15 amino acids. The CDR3 DNA reads as TGCGCCAGCAAAACTCGGACAGGGGGCCCGGACACCATATATTTT. Its translation is CASKTRTGGPDTIYF.